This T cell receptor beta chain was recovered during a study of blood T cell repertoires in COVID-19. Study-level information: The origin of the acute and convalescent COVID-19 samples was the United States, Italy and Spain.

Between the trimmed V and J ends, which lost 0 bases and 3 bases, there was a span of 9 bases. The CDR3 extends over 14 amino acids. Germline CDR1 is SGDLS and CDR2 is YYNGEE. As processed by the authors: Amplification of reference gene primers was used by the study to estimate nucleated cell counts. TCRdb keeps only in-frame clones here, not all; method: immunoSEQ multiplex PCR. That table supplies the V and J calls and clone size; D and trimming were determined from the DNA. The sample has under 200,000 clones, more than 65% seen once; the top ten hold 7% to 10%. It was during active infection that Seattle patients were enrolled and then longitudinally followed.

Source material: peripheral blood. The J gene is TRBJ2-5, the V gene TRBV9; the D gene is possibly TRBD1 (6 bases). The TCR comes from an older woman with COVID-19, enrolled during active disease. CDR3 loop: CASSVEQGKETQYF. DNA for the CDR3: TGTGCCAGCAGCGTAGAACAGGGCAAAGAGACCCAGTACTTC.